This TCR beta chain was sequenced for a study of siplizumab effects on memory and regulatory T cells. Only in-frame clones appear in the TCRdb table, and some are missing; sequencing was by immunoSEQ multiplex PCR. The sample has approximately 60,000 clones; less than 80% are singletons. Germline V gives CDR1 PRHDT, CDR2 FYEKMQ (reference sequence). CDR3 length equals 17 residues. V was trimmed by 0 bases and J by 0 bases, leaving 12 bases between them. This rearrangement joins TRBV13 to TRBJ1-3; D is uncertain. This clonotype was obtained from a human donor in good health. The sequencing input was memory CD4+ T cells sorted from blood. The CDR3 DNA sequence: TGTGCCAGCAGCTTAGGTGGAGGTGCCTTCTCTGGAAACACCATATATTTT. It specifies CASSLGGGAFSGNTIYF.